Below, one T cell receptor (beta chain) is given with its context. Its antigen is unknown. This record comes from a study of beta chain features in type 1 diabetes. Overall study findings and caveats: Researchers cautioned that cDNA sequencing could over-represent cells with high TCR expression. Type 1 diabetes patients had fewer VDJ junction insertions and more deletions.

The germline V gene encodes CDR1 SGHVS and CDR2 FQNEAQ. The length of the CDR3 is 16 residues. Trimming removed 5 bases from V and 0 bases from J, with 14 bases in between. The entirety of the isolated RNA underwent reverse transcription, so expressed TCRB transcripts were sequenced. Assay used: immunoSEQ multiplex PCR; TCRdb lists only in-frame clones, some missing. This table holds more than 350,000 clones, about 10% found once. The source of this sequence is a woman under 30 in good health. The chain has TRBV7-8 and TRBJ2-1; maybe TRBD1 (6 bases). Sequenced input: naive CD4+ T cells from blood. The CDR3 DNA is TGTGCCAGCAGCCTCAAACAGGGCTTCTCCTACAATGAGCAGTTCTTC. Its protein product is CASSLKQGFSYNEQFF.